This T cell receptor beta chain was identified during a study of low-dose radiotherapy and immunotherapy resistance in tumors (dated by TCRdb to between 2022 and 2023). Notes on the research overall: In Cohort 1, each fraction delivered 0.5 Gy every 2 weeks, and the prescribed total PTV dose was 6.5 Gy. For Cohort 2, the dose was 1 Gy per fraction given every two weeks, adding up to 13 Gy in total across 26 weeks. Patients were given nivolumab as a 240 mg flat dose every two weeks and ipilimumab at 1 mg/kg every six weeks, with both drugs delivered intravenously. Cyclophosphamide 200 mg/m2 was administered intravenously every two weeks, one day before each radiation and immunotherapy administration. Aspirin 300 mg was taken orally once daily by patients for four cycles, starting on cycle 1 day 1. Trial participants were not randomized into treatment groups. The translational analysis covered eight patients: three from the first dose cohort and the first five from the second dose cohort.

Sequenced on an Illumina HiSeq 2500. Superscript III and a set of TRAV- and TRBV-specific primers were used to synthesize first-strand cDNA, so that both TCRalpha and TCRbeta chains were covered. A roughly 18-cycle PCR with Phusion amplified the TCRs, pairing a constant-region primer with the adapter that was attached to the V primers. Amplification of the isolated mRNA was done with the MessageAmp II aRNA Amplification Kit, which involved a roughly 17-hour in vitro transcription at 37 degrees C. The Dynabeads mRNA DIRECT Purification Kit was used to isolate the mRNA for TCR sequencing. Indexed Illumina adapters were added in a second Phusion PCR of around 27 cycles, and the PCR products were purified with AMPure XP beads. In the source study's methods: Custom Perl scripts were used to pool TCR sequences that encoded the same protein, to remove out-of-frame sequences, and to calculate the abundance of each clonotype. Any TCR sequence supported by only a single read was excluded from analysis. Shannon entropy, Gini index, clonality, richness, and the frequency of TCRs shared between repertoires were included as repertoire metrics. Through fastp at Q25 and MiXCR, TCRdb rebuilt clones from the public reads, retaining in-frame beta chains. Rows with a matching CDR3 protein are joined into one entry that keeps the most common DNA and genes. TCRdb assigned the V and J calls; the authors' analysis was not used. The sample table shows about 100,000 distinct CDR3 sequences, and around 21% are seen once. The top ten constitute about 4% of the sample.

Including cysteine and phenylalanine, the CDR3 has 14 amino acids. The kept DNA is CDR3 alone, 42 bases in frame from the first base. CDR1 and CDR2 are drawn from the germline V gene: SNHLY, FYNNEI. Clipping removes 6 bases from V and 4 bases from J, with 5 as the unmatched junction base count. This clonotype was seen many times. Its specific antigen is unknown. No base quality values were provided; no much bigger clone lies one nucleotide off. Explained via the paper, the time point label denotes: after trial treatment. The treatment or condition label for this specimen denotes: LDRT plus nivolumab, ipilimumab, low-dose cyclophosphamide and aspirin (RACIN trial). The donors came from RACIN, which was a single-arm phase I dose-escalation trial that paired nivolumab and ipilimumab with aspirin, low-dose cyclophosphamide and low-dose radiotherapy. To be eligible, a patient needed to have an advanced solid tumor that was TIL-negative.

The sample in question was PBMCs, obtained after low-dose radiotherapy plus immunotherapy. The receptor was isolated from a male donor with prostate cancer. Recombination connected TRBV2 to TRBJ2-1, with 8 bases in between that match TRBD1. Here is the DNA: TGTGCCAGCAGGCCGGGACAGGCGTACAATGAGCAGTTCTTC. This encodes CASRPGQAYNEQFF.